Shown below are 8 T cell receptor beta chains from a single sample sequenced in a study of cytomegalovirus exposure and HLA in healthy donors. With 60 Vbeta and 13 Jbeta primers, the PCR was carried out. Assay used: immunoSEQ multiplex PCR; TCRdb lists only in-frame clones, some missing. The sample shows around 200,000 clones, around 77% of them seen only once. Source material: PBMCs. Receptors originate from a man aged 30 to 39 in good health and CMV-seronegative.

The rearrangement uses TRBV4-1 and TRBJ1-2; D possibly corresponds to TRBD1 (5 bases). The CDR3 has 13 residues. The germline V and J ends were trimmed by 2 bases and 8 bases, with 12 bases remaining between them. CDR1 is MGHRA, CDR2 YSYEKL, per germline. CDR3 coding DNA: TGCGCCAGCAGCCAAAGTGGGGCCGGGGGCTACACCTTC. This encodes CASSQSGAGGYTF.

This clone occurred once. This chain uses TRBV6-1 with TRBJ2-6, with D tentatively TRBD1 (5 bases). CDR3 length equals 15 residues. V was pared by 6 bases and J by 3 bases, with 12 bases between. Germline values: CDR1 MNHNS, CDR2 SASEGT. CDR3 bases: TGTGCCAGCAGAGAACCAGGGTATGGGGCCAACGTCCTGACTTTC. Its translation is CASREPGYGANVLTF.

V is TRBV25-1 and J is TRBJ1-1; 7 nucleotides align to TRBD1. CDR3 length: 15 amino acids. Losses at the gene ends were 1 base for V and 1 base for J; bases not matched to a gene: 3. CDR1 is MGHDK and CDR2 is SYGVNS in the germline V gene. CDR3 loop: CASSESGQRNTEAFF. The CDR3 DNA follows: TGTGCCAGCAGTGAATCGGGACAGCGGAACACTGAAGCTTTCTTT.

The V gene is TRBV30, the J gene TRBJ1-1; a possible D gene is TRBD1 (5 bases). The CDR3 is 13 residues long. CDR1 is GTSNPN and CDR2 is SVGIG in the germline V gene (reference sequence). V was shortened by 5 bases and J by 9 bases, with 19 bases between the two germline ends. CDR3 region: CAWGQFGEGKAFF. As DNA, the CDR3 is TGTGCCTGGGGGCAATTTGGGGAGGGGAAAGCTTTCTTT.

The chain uses TRBV2 and TRBJ2-2; 8 positions match TRBD1. The CDR3 is 13 amino acids. The germline CDR1 and CDR2 sequences are SNHLY and FYNNEI. V lost 6 bases to trimming and J lost 7 bases; unmatched junction nucleotides: 4. This CDR3 is CASRSGGGGELFF. CDR3 bases: TGTGCCAGCAGGTCAGGGGGCGGCGGGGAGCTGTTTTTT.

The chain couples TRBV7-2 to TRBJ1-2, with D possibly being TRBD1 (6 bases). The length of the CDR3 is 15 residues. V lost 2 bases and J lost 0, with 10 bases in between. Germline loops: CDR1 SGHTA, CDR2 FQGNSA. The CDR3 protein is CASSLRTASNYGYTF. CDR3 DNA sequence: TGTGCCAGCAGCTTAAGGACAGCCTCTAACTATGGCTACACCTTC.

This clone was counted between two and nine times. This chain links TRBV4-1 with TRBJ2-7, with 9 bases identical to TRBD2. Looked up from germline, CDR1 is MGHRA and CDR2 is YSYEKL. V lost 1 base and J lost 3; bases outside the gene matches: 7. This CDR3 region has 16 residues. The CDR3 protein is CASSQVVATSGYEQYF. In DNA form, the CDR3 reads TGCGCCAGCAGCCAAGTGGTGGCGACTAGCGGCTACGAGCAGTACTTC.

This clone was found a few times. V is TRBV5-6 and J is TRBJ2-1; D ambiguous. The V and J ends lost 4 bases and 10 bases respectively, with 12 bases between them. Germline assignment: CDR1 SGHDT and CDR2 YYEEEE. The CDR3 length is 12 residues. The CDR3 spells CASSHDFYEQFF. The CDR3 coding sequence is TGTGCCAGCAGCCACGACTTTTACGAGCAGTTCTTC.